The rows below give T cell receptor beta chains drawn from one sample of a study of blood T cell repertoires in COVID-19. Some clones are missing from TCRdb's copy, which holds only in-frame ones; the method was immunoSEQ multiplex PCR. The repertoire includes about 190,000 clones, 75% to 85% of them detected once, and 6.9% sits in the top ten. The source material was peripheral blood. These receptors all stem from a man aged 55 to 70 with acute or convalescent COVID-19. CDR3s include the opening cysteine and the closing phenylalanine or tryptophan. The D gene is left open where the match is weak. Size tells how often a clone was seen (once, few, many) or the class of an expanded clone, and some rows leave it out.

d_call,v_call,j_call,clone_size,cdr3_nt,cdr3_aa
NA,TRBV7-2,TRBJ1-5,NA,TGTGCCAGCAGCTTACAGGGTCGGCCCCAGCATTTT,CASSLQGRPQHF
TRBD1,TRBV28,TRBJ1-2,NA,TGTGCCAGCAGTCCGGGACAGGGAGTTTGGTATGGCTACACCTTC,CASSPGQGVWYGYTF
NA,TRBV15,TRBJ2-1,once,TGTGCCACCAGCAGAGATATTAGTGAGCAGTTCTTC,CATSRDISEQFF
TRBD2,TRBV18,TRBJ2-3,once,TGTGCCAGCCACGGGACTAGCAAACTTCGAAGCACAGATACGCAGTATTTT,CASHGTSKLRSTDTQYF
TRBD1,TRBV6-5,TRBJ2-1,NA,TGTGCCAGCATCTCCGGACAGGTATTCGATGAGCAGTTCTTC,CASISGQVFDEQFF
NA,TRBV6-5,TRBJ1-5,NA,TGTGCCAGAGGGGGGGGTCAGCCCCAGCATTTT,CARGGGQPQHF
NA,TRBV3-1/TRBV3-2,TRBJ1-3,NA,TGTGCCAGCAGCACACGACCCACTATCTCTGGAAACACCATATATTTT,CASSTRPTISGNTIYF
NA,TRBV5-1,TRBJ1-2,NA,TGCGCCAGCAGCGCTCTCGCCAGTAACTATGGCTACACCTTC,CASSALASNYGYTF
NA,TRBV19,TRBJ2-6,NA,TGTGCCAGTAGTATGCCTCGGGGTTTTGGGGCCAACGTCCTGACTTTC,CASSMPRGFGANVLTF
NA,TRBV6-5,TRBJ2-1,NA,TGTGCCAGCAGTTACAGTCTGGAGCTCTACAATGAGCAGTTCTTC,CASSYSLELYNEQFF
TRBD1,TRBV25-1,TRBJ1-2,NA,TGTGCCAGCAGATCAACTTCGACAGGGCCTCGGGGCTACACCTTC,CASRSTSTGPRGYTF
TRBD1,TRBV6-1,TRBJ1-1,NA,TGTGCCAGCAGTGTCCCGGGACAGGGAATGAACACTGAAGCTTTCTTT,CASSVPGQGMNTEAFF
TRBD2,TRBV2,TRBJ2-3,NA,TGTGCCAGCAGTGACGCTAGCGGGCCAGATACGCAGTATTTT,CASSDASGPDTQYF
NA,TRBV5-1,TRBJ1-2,NA,TGCGCCAGCAGCCCGAGGGGGATAGACAGTACTATGGGCTACACCTTC,CASSPRGIDSTMGYTF
NA,TRBV6-5,TRBJ2-7,NA,TGTGCCAGCAGTTCCGCGGGCCACTCCTACGAGCAGTACTTC,CASSSAGHSYEQYF
TRBD2,TRBV7-9,TRBJ2-3,NA,TGTGCCAGCAGCTCACGGACTAGCGGGAGGGCCTTTGACCGAGCGCAGTATTTT,CASSSRTSGRAFDRAQYF
TRBD1,TRBV19,TRBJ2-2,NA,TGTGCCAGTAAGAGAGGGGGCGCGAACACCGGGGAGCTGTTTTTT,CASKRGGANTGELFF
TRBD2,TRBV7-8,TRBJ2-1,NA,TGTGCCAGCAGCTTACTACTCACCAAAGCGGGGGGGCATATCTATGAGCAGTTCTTC,CASSLLLTKAGGHIYEQFF
NA,TRBV4-1,TRBJ1-2,NA,TGCGCCAGCAGCGTACGGGAGGGTTATAACTATGGCTACACCTTC,CASSVREGYNYGYTF
NA,TRBV10-3,TRBJ2-6,NA,TGTGCCATCACCCGGGGCTCTGGGGCCAACGTCCTGACTTTC,CAITRGSGANVLTF
TRBD1,TRBV5-6,TRBJ2-5,NA,TGTGCCAGCAGCTTTGGGACAGGGGTGGAGACCCAGTACTTC,CASSFGTGVETQYF
TRBD1,TRBV5-6,TRBJ1-5,few,TGTGCCAGCAGCAGGACAGGGGGCGCGTTTGCCCCCCAGCATTTT,CASSRTGGAFAPQHF
TRBD1,TRBV4-1,TRBJ1-4,NA,TGCGCCAGCAGCCAAGTATGGACAGGGCCCGAAAAACTGTTTTTT,CASSQVWTGPEKLFF
NA,TRBV24-1,TRBJ2-1,NA,TGTGCCACCAGTGGTGGGGCAGGGATTGTAAATGAGCAGTTCTTC,CATSGGAGIVNEQFF
TRBD2,TRBV19,TRBJ2-7,once,TGTGCCAGTAGTCGGGAGGGAGTCCACGAGCAGTACTTC,CASSREGVHEQYF
NA,TRBV6-2/TRBV6-3,TRBJ1-1,NA,TGTGCCAGCAGTGACGGTTTTGGCAGAAGCGGCCCTGAAGCTTTCTTT,CASSDGFGRSGPEAFF
TRBD1,TRBV5-6,TRBJ1-5,NA,TGTGCCAGCAGCTTGGGTGTGGGGACAGGGGGACTCGGTCAGCCCCAGCATTTT,CASSLGVGTGGLGQPQHF
NA,TRBV18,TRBJ2-3,NA,TGTGCCAGCTCAGTGTTAGTTAAAGATACGCAGTATTTT,CASSVLVKDTQYF
TRBD2,TRBV4-2,TRBJ2-7,NA,TGTGCCAGCAGCCAACTCCCGACGGGACTAGCGGGATACGAGCAGTACTTC,CASSQLPTGLAGYEQYF
NA,TRBV5-1,TRBJ1-2,NA,TGCGCCAGCAGCTCGGAAGGAGCTAACTATGGCTACACCTTC,CASSSEGANYGYTF
NA,TRBV28,TRBJ1-1,once,TGTGCCAGCTATGAAGGACACCCGAACACTGAAGCTTTCTTT,CASYEGHPNTEAFF
TRBD2,TRBV19,TRBJ2-1,many,TGTGCCACTATCCCCGTGGGCGGGAGGAGCAATGAGCAGTTCTTC,CATIPVGGRSNEQFF
NA,TRBV29-1,TRBJ2-2,NA,TGCAGCGTACCCGGGAGTTTAATAACCGGGGAGCTGTTTTTT,CSVPGSLITGELFF